The 4 T cell receptor beta chains presented below share a single source sample, sequenced in a study of blood T cell repertoires in COVID-19. Profiling relied on immunoSEQ multiplex PCR, and the TCRdb table lists in-frame clones only, not all of them. The table includes 290,000 or so clones, around 80% detected once. What was sequenced was PBMCs or T cells enriched from blood (not recorded which). The receptors derive from a middle-aged man who had been exposed to COVID-19.

This clone has a single count. V gene TRBV3-1 (or the pseudogene TRBV3-2) combines with J gene TRBJ2-7; 8 nucleotides match TRBD2. In germline, CDR1 is LGHDT, CDR2 YNNKEL (reference sequence). V lost 2 bases and J lost 6; bases outside the gene matches: 9. The CDR3 is 15 residues long. The CDR3 DNA reads as TGTGCCAGCAGCCAAATTAGCGGGATGGGCTCCGAGCAGTACTTC. Its translation: CASSQISGMGSEQYF.

The chain joins TRBV2 to TRBJ2-2; tentative D call: TRBD1 (5 bases). Deletions cut 8 bases from V and 3 bases from J, with 13 bases between. Germline CDR1 is SNHLY and CDR2 is FYNNEI. There are 14 residues in the CDR3. Here the CDR3 reads CASSRSRDTGELFF. CDR3 DNA sequence: TGTGCCAGCTCTAGGTCCAGGGACACCGGGGAGCTGTTTTTT.

The chain is built from TRBV27 and TRBJ2-1; 7 bases are a match to TRBD2. Unmatched junction bases numbered 9, after V lost 8 bases and J lost 5 bases. The CDR3 loop spans 14 amino acids. The V gene's germline CDR1 is MNHEY and CDR2 SMNVEV (reference sequence). The CDR3 spells CASPRPSGNNEQFF. CDR3 DNA sequence: TGTGCCAGCCCCCGGCCCAGCGGGAACAATGAGCAGTTCTTC.

J is TRBJ2-1 and V is TRBV27; D is uncertain. The CDR3 sequence is 16 residues long. V lost 3 bases and J lost 0, with 12 bases in between. Germline CDR1 reads MNHEY; CDR2 reads SMNVEV (reference sequence). CDR3 DNA: TGTGCCAGCAGTTTCTCCTCCGTGGCCTCCTACAATGAGCAGTTCTTC. It codes for CASSFSSVASYNEQFF.